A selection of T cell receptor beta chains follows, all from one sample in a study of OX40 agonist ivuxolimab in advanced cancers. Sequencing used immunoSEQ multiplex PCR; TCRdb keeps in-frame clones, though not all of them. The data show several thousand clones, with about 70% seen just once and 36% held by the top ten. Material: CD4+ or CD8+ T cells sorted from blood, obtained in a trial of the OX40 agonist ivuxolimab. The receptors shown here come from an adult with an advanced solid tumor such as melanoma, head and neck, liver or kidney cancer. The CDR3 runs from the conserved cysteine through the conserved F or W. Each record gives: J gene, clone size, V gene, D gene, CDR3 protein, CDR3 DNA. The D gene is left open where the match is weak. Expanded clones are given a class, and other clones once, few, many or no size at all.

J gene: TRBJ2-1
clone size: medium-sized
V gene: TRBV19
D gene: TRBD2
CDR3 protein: CASSIGGGLAVNEQFF
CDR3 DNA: TGTGCCAGTAGTATAGGCGGGGGTCTAGCGGTTAATGAGCAGTTCTTC

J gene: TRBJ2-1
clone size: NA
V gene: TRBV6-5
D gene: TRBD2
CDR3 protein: CASRSAGASYNEQFF
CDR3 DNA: TGTGCCAGCAGATCAGCGGGGGCCTCCTACAATGAGCAGTTCTTC

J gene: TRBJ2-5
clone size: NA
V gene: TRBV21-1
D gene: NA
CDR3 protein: CASSRGIATLSETQYF
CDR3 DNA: TGTGCCAGCAGTAGGGGCATAGCTACACTCTCTGAGACCCAGTACTTC

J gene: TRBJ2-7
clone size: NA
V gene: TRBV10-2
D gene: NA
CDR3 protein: CASSESSIIPALGFRVAGEQYF
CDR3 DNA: TGCGCCAGCAGTGAGTCCAGCATCATTCCTGCCCTGGGATTTAGAGTCGCGGGCGAGCAGTACTTC

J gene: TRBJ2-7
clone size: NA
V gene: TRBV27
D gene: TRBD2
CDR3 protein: CASSSGTSGLEQYF
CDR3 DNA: TGTGCCAGCAGTTCCGGGACTAGCGGGCTCGAGCAGTACTTC

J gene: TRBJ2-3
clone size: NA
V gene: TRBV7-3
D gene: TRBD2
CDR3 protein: CASSLIPSGSSADTQYF
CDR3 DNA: TGTGCCAGCAGCTTAATCCCTAGCGGGAGCAGCGCAGATACGCAGTATTTT

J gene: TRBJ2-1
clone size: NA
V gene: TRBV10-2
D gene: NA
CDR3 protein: CASTTQPTGEQFF
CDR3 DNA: TGCGCCAGCACCACCCAGCCCACCGGTGAGCAGTTCTTC

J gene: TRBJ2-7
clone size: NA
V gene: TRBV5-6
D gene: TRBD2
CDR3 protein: CASSLLAGTSYEQYF
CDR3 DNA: TGTGCCAGCAGCTTACTAGCGGGGACGAGTTACGAGCAGTACTTC

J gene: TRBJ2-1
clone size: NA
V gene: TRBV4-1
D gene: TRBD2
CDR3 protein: CASSQDGLAGGNEQFF
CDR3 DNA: TGTGCCAGCAGCCAAGACGGACTAGCGGGAGGTAATGAGCAGTTCTTC

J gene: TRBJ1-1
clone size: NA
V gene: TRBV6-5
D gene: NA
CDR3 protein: CASRIQGSANTEAFF
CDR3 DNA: TGTGCCAGCAGGATACAGGGATCGGCGAACACTGAAGCTTTCTTT

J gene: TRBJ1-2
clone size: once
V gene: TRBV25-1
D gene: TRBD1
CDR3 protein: CASSSRGTGAPYGYTF
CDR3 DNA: TGTGCCAGCAGTTCGCGGGGGACAGGGGCTCCCTATGGCTACACCTTC

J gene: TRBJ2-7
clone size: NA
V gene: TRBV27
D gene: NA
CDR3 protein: CASRTGFPGNEQYF
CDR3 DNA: TGTGCCAGCAGAACAGGATTCCCTGGGAACGAGCAGTACTTC

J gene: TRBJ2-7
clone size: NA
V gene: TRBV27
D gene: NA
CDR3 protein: CASKAGSLPFEQYF
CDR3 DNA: TGTGCCAGCAAAGCCGGGTCCTTACCGTTCGAGCAGTACTTC

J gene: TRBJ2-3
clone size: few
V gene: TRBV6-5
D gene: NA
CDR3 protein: CASSPVGDTQYF
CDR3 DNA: TGTGCCAGCAGCCCCGTAGGAGATACGCAGTATTTT

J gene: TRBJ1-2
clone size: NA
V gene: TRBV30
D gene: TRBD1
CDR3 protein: CAWSLGTANYGYTF
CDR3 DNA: TGTGCCTGGAGTCTCGGGACAGCTAACTATGGCTACACCTTC

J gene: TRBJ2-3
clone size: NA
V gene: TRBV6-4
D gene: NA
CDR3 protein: CASSDGSTDTQYF
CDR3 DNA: TGTGCCAGCAGTGACGGGAGCACAGATACGCAGTATTTT

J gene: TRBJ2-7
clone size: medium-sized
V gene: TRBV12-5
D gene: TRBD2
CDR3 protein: CASGPGLAGTYEQYF
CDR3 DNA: TGTGCTAGTGGGCCGGGACTAGCGGGTACCTACGAGCAGTACTTC

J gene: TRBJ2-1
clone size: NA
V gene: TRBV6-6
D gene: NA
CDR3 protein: CASSLMDGDEQFF
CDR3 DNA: TGTGCCAGCAGTTTAATGGATGGCGATGAGCAGTTCTTC

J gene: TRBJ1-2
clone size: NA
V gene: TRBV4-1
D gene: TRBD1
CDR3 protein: CASSHPGQGPLRGGGYTF
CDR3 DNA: TGCGCCAGCAGCCACCCCGGACAGGGTCCCCTTCGGGGTGGGGGCTACACCTTC

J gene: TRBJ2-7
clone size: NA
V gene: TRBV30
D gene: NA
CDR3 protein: CAWSPTGAYEQYF
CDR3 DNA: TGTGCCTGGAGCCCTACTGGGGCCTACGAGCAGTACTTC

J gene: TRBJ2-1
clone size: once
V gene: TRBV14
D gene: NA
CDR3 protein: CASSHYGPRPYNEQFF
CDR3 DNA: TGTGCCAGCAGCCATTATGGGCCTCGGCCCTACAATGAGCAGTTCTTC

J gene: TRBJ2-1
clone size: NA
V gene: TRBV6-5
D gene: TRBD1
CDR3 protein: CASSYGQGNEQFF
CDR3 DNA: TGTGCCAGCAGTTACGGACAGGGCAATGAGCAGTTCTTC

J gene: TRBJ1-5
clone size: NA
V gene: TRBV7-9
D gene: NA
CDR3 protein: CASSSDIRGQPQHF
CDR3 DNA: TGTGCCAGCAGCTCCGACATTAGAGGTCAGCCCCAGCATTTT

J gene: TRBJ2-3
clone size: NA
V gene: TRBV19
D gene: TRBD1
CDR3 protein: CASSYDRASTDTQYF
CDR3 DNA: TGTGCCAGTAGTTACGACAGGGCTTCCACAGATACGCAGTATTTT

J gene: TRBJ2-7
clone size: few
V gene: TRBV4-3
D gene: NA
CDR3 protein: CASSDRLSSYEQYF
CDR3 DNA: TGCGCCAGCAGCGACAGATTGAGCTCCTACGAGCAGTACTTC

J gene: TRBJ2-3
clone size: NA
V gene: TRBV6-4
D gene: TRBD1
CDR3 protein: CASSDSQGADTQYF
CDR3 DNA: TGTGCCAGCAGTGACTCGCAGGGGGCAGATACGCAGTATTTT

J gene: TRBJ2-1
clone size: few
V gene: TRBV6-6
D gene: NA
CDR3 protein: CASSLDSNDDNEQFF
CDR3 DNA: TGTGCCAGCAGTTTGGATTCGAATGACGACAATGAGCAGTTCTTC

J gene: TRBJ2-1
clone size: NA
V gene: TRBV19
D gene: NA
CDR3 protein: CASKGDFDVDEQFF
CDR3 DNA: TGTGCCAGTAAGGGGGATTTCGACGTGGATGAGCAGTTCTTC

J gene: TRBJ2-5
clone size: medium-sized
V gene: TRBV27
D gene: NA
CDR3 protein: CASSLRETQYF
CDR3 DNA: TGTGCCAGCAGTTTGAGGGAGACCCAGTACTTC

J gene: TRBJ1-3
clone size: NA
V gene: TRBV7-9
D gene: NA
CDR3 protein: CASSLTTDSISGNTIYF
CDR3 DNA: TGTGCCAGCAGCTTAACGACGGACTCGATCTCTGGAAACACCATATATTTT

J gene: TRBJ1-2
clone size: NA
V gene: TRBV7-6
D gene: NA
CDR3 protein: CASSFGSYGYTF
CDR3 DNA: TGTGCCAGCAGCTTCGGGAGCTATGGCTACACCTTC

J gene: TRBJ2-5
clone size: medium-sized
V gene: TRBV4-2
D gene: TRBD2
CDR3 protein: CASSQDREGQETQYF
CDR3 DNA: TGTGCCAGCAGCCAAGATCGGGAGGGCCAAGAGACCCAGTACTTC

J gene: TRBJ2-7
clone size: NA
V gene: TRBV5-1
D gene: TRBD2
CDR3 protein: CASGPILAGSRYEQYF
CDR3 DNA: TGCGCCAGCGGCCCGATCCTAGCGGGTTCTCGCTACGAGCAGTACTTC

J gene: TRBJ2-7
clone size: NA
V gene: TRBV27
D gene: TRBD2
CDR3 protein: CASSLSGRAGEQYF
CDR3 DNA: TGTGCCAGCAGTTTGAGCGGGAGGGCCGGGGAGCAGTACTTC

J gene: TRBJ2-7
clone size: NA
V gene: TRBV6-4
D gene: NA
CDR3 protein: CASSPYLEGDEQYF
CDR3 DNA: TGTGCCAGCAGCCCCTACCTCGAGGGCGACGAGCAGTACTTC

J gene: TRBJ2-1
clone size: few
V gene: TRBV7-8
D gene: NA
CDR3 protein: CASSGLTQWQFF
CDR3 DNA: TGTGCCAGCAGCGGCCTCACGCAGTGGCAGTTCTTC

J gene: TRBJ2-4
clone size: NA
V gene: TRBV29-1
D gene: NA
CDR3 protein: CSVDGVGAKNIQYF
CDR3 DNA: TGCAGCGTTGATGGTGTTGGGGCCAAAAACATTCAGTACTTC

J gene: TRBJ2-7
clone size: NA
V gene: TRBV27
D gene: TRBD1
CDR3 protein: CASSRSGTGDYEQYF
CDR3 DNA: TGTGCCAGCAGCCGGTCCGGGACAGGGGATTACGAGCAGTACTTC

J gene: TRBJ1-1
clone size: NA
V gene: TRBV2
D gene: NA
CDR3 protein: CASSDRDRPNTEAFF
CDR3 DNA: TGTGCCAGCAGTGACCGTGACAGGCCTAACACTGAAGCTTTCTTT

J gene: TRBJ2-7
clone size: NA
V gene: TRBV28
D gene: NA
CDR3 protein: CASSPYRLGEQYF
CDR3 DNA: TGTGCCAGCAGTCCCTACAGGCTGGGCGAGCAGTACTTC

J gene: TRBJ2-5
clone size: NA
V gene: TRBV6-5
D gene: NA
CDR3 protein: CASSPLLGSGETQYF
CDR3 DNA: TGTGCCAGCAGTCCCTTGCTCGGGAGCGGAGAGACCCAGTACTTC

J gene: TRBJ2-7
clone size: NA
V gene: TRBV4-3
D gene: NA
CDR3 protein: CASSQGQGHSYEQYF
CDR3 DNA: TGCGCCAGCAGCCAAGGCCAGGGGCACTCCTACGAGCAGTACTTC

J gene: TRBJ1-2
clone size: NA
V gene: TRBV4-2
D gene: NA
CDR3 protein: CASSQPLAQTSFYGYTF
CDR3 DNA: TGTGCCAGCAGCCAGCCTTTGGCACAGACTTCCTTCTATGGCTACACCTTC

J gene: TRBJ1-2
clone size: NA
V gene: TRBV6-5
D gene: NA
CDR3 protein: CATRYQAGYTF
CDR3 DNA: TGTGCCACCCGGTATCAGGCTGGCTACACCTTC